The sequence of this TCR beta chain was determined in a study of CD8+CD57+ T cells in acquired aplastic anemia. Study overall: Quantities of DNA derived from sorted CD4+ and CD8+ cells averaged roughly 3 ug. An average of about 10.8 million reads for CD4+ cells was obtained from healthy donors.

The template used for profiling TCR beta VDJ and CDR3 was genomic DNA. One entry per CDR3 protein results from TCRdb running MiXCR on the reads. There are fewer than 150,000 distinct CDR3 sequences in the sample; around 48% occur only once, and 2% to 3% lies in the top ten. In this sample, this clonotype turned up many times. No antigen is known for it. This CDR3 is built from 15 residues. The V and J ends lost 1 base and 4 bases, in that order; junction bases with no gene match: 6. Germline CDR1 is SGHDN and CDR2 is FVKESK. Study conclusions and caveats: Between the patient and control groups, CD8+ Simpson's diversity did not differ significantly. Patients and controls turned out to have some 30 CD8+ CDR3 sequences in common.

The chain carries TRBV14 and TRBJ1-1, with 7 bases lining up with TRBD1. Sequences were obtained from sorted CD4+, CD8+, or CD8+CD57+ T cells (not recorded which) from PBMCs. The origin of this receptor is a human donor in good health, serving as a control. The CDR3 DNA reads as TGTGCCAGCAGCCAAGCCACAGGGGTGGTCACTGAAGCTTTCTTT. Its translation is CASSQATGVVTEAFF.